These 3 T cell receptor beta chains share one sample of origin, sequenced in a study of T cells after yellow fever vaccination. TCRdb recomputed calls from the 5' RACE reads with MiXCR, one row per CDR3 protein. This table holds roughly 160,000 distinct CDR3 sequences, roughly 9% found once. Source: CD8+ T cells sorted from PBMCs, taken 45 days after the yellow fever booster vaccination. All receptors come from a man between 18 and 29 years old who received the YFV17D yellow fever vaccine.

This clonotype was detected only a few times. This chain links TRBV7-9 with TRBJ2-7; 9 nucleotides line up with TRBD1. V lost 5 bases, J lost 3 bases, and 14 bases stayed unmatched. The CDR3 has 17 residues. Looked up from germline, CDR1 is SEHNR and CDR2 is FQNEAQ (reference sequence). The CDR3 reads CASSPSRPGTGSYEQYV. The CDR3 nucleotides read TGTGCCAGCAGCCCTAGCCGGCCCGGGACAGGGAGCTACGAGCAGTACGTC.

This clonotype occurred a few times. The CDR3 reads CASSLFSLLSGNTIYF. The DNA for the CDR3 is TGTGCCAGCAGTCTTTTCAGCCTACTCTCTGGAAACACCATATATTTT. This chain connects TRBV12-3 or TRBV12-4 to TRBJ1-3; no clear D. This CDR3 region has 16 residues. Trimming took 5 bases from V and 0 from J, leaving 14 bases between them.

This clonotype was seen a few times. The CDR3 protein is CASSSTEAFF. The CDR3 DNA sequence: TGTGCCAGCAGCTCCACTGAAGCTTTCTTT. The genes are TRBV6-2 or TRBV6-3 and TRBJ1-1; D uncertain. Between the trimmed V and J ends, which lost 6 bases and 4 bases, there was a span of 3 bases. From germline, CDR1 is MNHEY and CDR2 SVGEGT. The CDR3 runs 10 residues.